This T cell receptor (beta chain) was identified in a study of shared clonotypes between healthy human individuals. Broader study findings: Clonotypes which were not shared had lower generation probabilities than clonotypes that all four donors shared. Naive CD4 clonotypes overlapped across a handful of donors at approximately 4.5%. Rarefaction exposed incomplete sorted-subset sequencing despite large depth.

Data came from immunoSEQ multiplex PCR; TCRdb stores just in-frame clones and leaves some out. The sample records 2,500,000 or so clones, around 90% being singletons. V lost 9 bases to trimming and J lost 6 bases, with 15 bases between them. CDR1 and CDR2 from the germline V gene are LNHDA and SQIVND (reference sequence). The CDR3 length is 13 residues. Both subsets, CD45RA+ naive and CD45RA-negative memory, were split from the CD4+ cells. Remarks on this clone: Its antigen is unknown.

The clonotype was recovered from a man aged 18 to 30 in good health. Sequenced: naive CD4+ T cells sorted from blood. The subset was: CD45RA+ positively selected. This chain joins TRBV19 and TRBJ1-5, with D hard to call. The CDR3 DNA is TGTGCCAGCCAACCGTTGGCAAGTCAGCCCCAGCATTTT. Translated, it gives CASQPLASQPQHF.